This is a list of T cell receptor beta chains from one sample in a study of cytomegalovirus exposure and HLA in healthy donors. Some clones are missing from TCRdb's copy, which holds only in-frame ones; the method was immunoSEQ multiplex PCR. Among about 220,000 clones listed, about 77% were seen once. Sequenced input: PBMCs. The origin of the receptors is a woman aged 25 to 45 in good health and CMV-seronegative. The CDR3 runs from the conserved cysteine through the conserved F or W. The order of the fields is D gene, J gene, V gene, clone size, CDR3 protein, CDR3 DNA. A D gene is named only where the DNA matches it firmly. Clone size, where shown, is once, few, many, or a class for clones that have expanded.

d_gene: TRBD2
j_gene: TRBJ2-5
v_gene: TRBV7-6
abundance: .
CDR3aa: CASSFRLAEGQETQYF
CDR3nt: TGTGCCAGCAGCTTCCGGCTAGCGGAAGGCCAAGAGACCCAGTACTTC

d_gene: .
j_gene: TRBJ1-1
v_gene: TRBV11-2
abundance: .
CDR3aa: CASSLPGKNTEAFF
CDR3nt: TGTGCCAGCAGCTTACCGGGTAAGAACACTGAAGCTTTCTTT

d_gene: .
j_gene: TRBJ1-1
v_gene: TRBV4-2
abundance: few
CDR3aa: CASSQLQGQNTEAFF
CDR3nt: TGTGCCAGCAGCCAGCTACAGGGACAGAACACTGAAGCTTTCTTT

d_gene: TRBD2
j_gene: TRBJ2-2
v_gene: TRBV19
abundance: .
CDR3aa: CASSLIRGTSGRTGTGELFF
CDR3nt: TGTGCCAGTAGCCTGATTCGGGGGACTAGCGGGAGGACGGGCACCGGGGAGCTGTTTTTT

d_gene: TRBD2
j_gene: TRBJ2-7
v_gene: TRBV5-1
abundance: once
CDR3aa: CASSPLGAGVRRSYEQYF
CDR3nt: TGCGCCAGCAGCCCGTTGGGAGCGGGGGTGCGTCGCTCCTACGAGCAGTACTTC

d_gene: TRBD1
j_gene: TRBJ1-1
v_gene: TRBV11-1
abundance: .
CDR3aa: CASSLADRGGTEAFF
CDR3nt: TGTGCCAGCAGCTTAGCGGACAGGGGGGGAACTGAAGCTTTCTTT

d_gene: TRBD2
j_gene: TRBJ2-1
v_gene: TRBV5-5
abundance: once
CDR3aa: CDSSSGLAGEDYNEQFF
CDR3nt: TGTGACAGCAGCTCTGGACTAGCGGGAGAGGACTACAATGAGCAGTTCTTC

d_gene: TRBD2
j_gene: TRBJ2-7
v_gene: TRBV5-1
abundance: .
CDR3aa: CASSLVAGGYEQYF
CDR3nt: TGCGCCAGCAGCTTGGTAGCGGGAGGCTACGAGCAGTACTTC

d_gene: .
j_gene: TRBJ1-3
v_gene: TRBV9
abundance: .
CDR3aa: CASSSTGFGNTIYF
CDR3nt: TGTGCCAGCAGTTCTACAGGGTTCGGAAACACCATATATTTT

d_gene: .
j_gene: TRBJ1-1
v_gene: TRBV7-9
abundance: .
CDR3aa: CASSLGQLTEAFF
CDR3nt: TGTGCCAGCAGCTTAGGACAATTAACTGAAGCTTTCTTT

d_gene: .
j_gene: TRBJ1-4
v_gene: TRBV29-1
abundance: .
CDR3aa: CSVTATNEKLFF
CDR3nt: TGCAGCGTGACAGCAACTAATGAAAAACTGTTTTTT

d_gene: TRBD1
j_gene: TRBJ1-1
v_gene: TRBV5-1
abundance: .
CDR3aa: CASSPLRGTEAFF
CDR3nt: TGCGCCAGCAGCCCCCTCAGGGGGACTGAAGCTTTCTTT

d_gene: .
j_gene: TRBJ1-2
v_gene: TRBV25-1
abundance: few
CDR3aa: CASSEYLGTGGYTF
CDR3nt: TGTGCCAGCAGTGAATACCTGGGTACGGGTGGCTACACCTTC

d_gene: TRBD1
j_gene: TRBJ1-5
v_gene: TRBV30
abundance: .
CDR3aa: CAWSLRTGNLPQPQHF
CDR3nt: TGTGCATGGAGTTTGAGGACAGGGAACCTTCCTCAGCCCCAGCATTTT

d_gene: .
j_gene: TRBJ1-2
v_gene: TRBV30
abundance: .
CDR3aa: CAWTPGRGAYGYTF
CDR3nt: TGTGCCTGGACTCCCGGACGGGGGGCCTATGGCTACACCTTC

d_gene: TRBD1
j_gene: TRBJ1-1
v_gene: TRBV12-5
abundance: .
CDR3aa: CASGPRDRRGTEAFF
CDR3nt: TGTGCTAGTGGTCCCCGGGACAGGAGGGGCACTGAAGCTTTCTTT

d_gene: .
j_gene: TRBJ2-4
v_gene: TRBV5-6
abundance: .
CDR3aa: CASSLNTGLNIQYF
CDR3nt: TGTGCCAGCAGCTTGAACACAGGGCTAAACATTCAGTACTTC